This TCR beta chain was profiled in a study of regulatory T cells in long-lasting Graves disease. Points from the study as a whole: Patients whose Graves' disease persisted exhibited lower TCR diversity than those newly diagnosed.

As for time point: persistent/refractory GD, antithyroid drugs over 5 years with positive TRAb. With RNA extracted from PBMCs as input, the TCR library was made. A few counts support this clonotype. Its antigen is undetermined. The V gene end was trimmed by 5 bases and the J gene end by 4 bases; junction bases not matched to a gene: 6. CDR1 MDHEN and CDR2 SYDVKM come from the germline V gene. The CDR3 spans 15 residues. With iRepertoire HTBI primers and Arm-PCR of CDR3 regions, TCR beta libraries were built. TCRdb itself ran the multiplex PCR reads through MiXCR, one entry per CDR3 protein. Among approximately 350,000 distinct CDR3 sequences listed, more than 20% were seen once.

The genes are TRBV28 and TRBJ2-2; 8 bases are shared with TRBD1. Source: peripheral blood mononuclear cells (PBMCs), taken when the disease was refractory, from a patient treated with antithyroid drugs. The TCR sequence derives from a woman aged 35 to 49 with Graves disease. The CDR3 spells CASSPRDRLTGELFF. The CDR3 DNA sequence: TGTGCCAGCAGTCCCCGGGACAGGCTCACCGGGGAGCTGTTTTTT.